What follows are 30 T cell receptor beta chains derived from one specimen sequenced in a study of T cells after posttransplantation cyclophosphamide. Libraries were prepared by immunoSEQ multiplex PCR; TCRdb keeps only in-frame clonotypes and omits some of them. The data show about 37,000 clones, with none appearing a single time. The sample comprised PBMCs. These receptors originate from a man aged 25 to 40 in good health and a related stem cell transplant donor.

In this sample, this clone turned up many times. The V gene is TRBV2, the J gene TRBJ2-3; 9 positions agree with TRBD1. The CDR3 covers 13 residues. The V gene's germline CDR1 is SNHLY and CDR2 FYNNEI. V gave up 9 bases and J gave up 1 base; unmatched junction bases: 2. This chain's CDR3 is CASRTGGTDTQYF. CDR3 sequence (DNA): TGTGCCAGTAGGACAGGGGGCACAGATACGCAGTATTTT. The variable domain in full, with the rest retrieved from reference TRBV2 and TRBJ2-3, is EPEVTQTPSHQVTQMGQEVILRCVPISNHLYFYWYRQILGQKVEFLVSFYNNEISEKSEIFDDQFSVERPDGSNFTLKIRSTKLEDSAMYFCASRTGGTDTQYFGPGTRLTVL.

The chain combines TRBV18 with TRBJ1-1, with D perhaps TRBD1 (6 bases). V lost 6 bases and J lost 0, with 14 bases in between. Germline V gene sequence: CDR1 KGHSH, CDR2 LQKENI. The CDR3 spans 15 residues. CDR3 sequence: CASSNFDRMNTEAFF. The CDR3 region has the DNA TGTGCCAGCTCCAACTTTGACAGGATGAACACTGAAGCTTTCTTT.

In this sample, this clone turned up many times. The chain joins TRBV7-9 to TRBJ1-2; 7 bases align to TRBD1. The CDR3 spans 13 residues. CDR1 and CDR2 from the germline V gene are SEHNR and FQNEAQ (reference sequence). After removal of 5 bases from V and 4 bases from J, the junction contained 4 bases not matched to a gene. CDR3 nucleotide sequence: TGTGCCAGCAGCCGAGACAGGGTCTATGGCTACACCTTC. This gives the protein CASSRDRVYGYTF.

In its sample, this clone was seen many times. J is TRBJ2-6 and V is TRBV6-1, with 8 positions matching TRBD2. The CDR3 totals 15 residues. Losses at the gene ends were 2 bases for V and 4 bases for J; bases not matched to a gene: 1. CDR1 and CDR2 from the germline V gene are MNHNS and SASEGT. The CDR3 reads CASSERGGGANVLTF. The DNA of the CDR3 is TGTGCCAGCAGTGAACGGGGGGGAGGGGCCAACGTCCTGACTTTC.

This clone has at least ten counts. This chain links TRBV7-3 with TRBJ1-3; D uncertain. The V gene lost 3 bases and the J gene lost 4 bases, with 10 bases spanning the gap. Looked up from germline, CDR1 is SGHTA and CDR2 is FQGTGA. The CDR3 contains 14 residues. The CDR3 coding sequence is TGTGCCAGCAGCTTGGACTACCCAGGAAACACCATATATTTT. It yields the protein CASSLDYPGNTIYF.

This clone was counted many times. The rearrangement links TRBV28 to TRBJ2-7, with 8 bases aligning to TRBD1. The CDR3 totals 14 residues. Germline CDR1 MDHEN, CDR2 SYDVKM. V lost 7 bases to trimming and J lost 3 bases; unmatched junction nucleotides: 8. The DNA for the CDR3 is TGTGCCAGCAAGGCGGACAGGGTTAACTACGAGCAGTACTTC. Translating gives CASKADRVNYEQYF.

This clone was seen at least ten times. The V call is TRBV6-1, the J call TRBJ2-5, with 10 bases lining up with TRBD1. V was pared by 6 bases and J by 3 bases, with 4 bases of the junction left unmatched. The CDR3 loop spans 14 amino acids. Germline V gene lookup returns CDR1 MNHNS and CDR2 SASEGT. DNA for the CDR3: TGTGCCAGCAGCCGGGACAGGGGCAAAGAGACCCAGTACTTC. This codes for CASSRDRGKETQYF.

The chain employs TRBV5-3 and TRBJ2-2; TRBD2 matches 7 bases. TRBV5-3 is identified as an open reading frame with a role that is uncertain. V shed 2 bases, J shed 1 base, and the junction held 8 bases outside the gene matches. The CDR3 contains 17 residues. This CDR3 is CARSLSRRGGNTGELFF. The DNA for the CDR3 is TGTGCCAGAAGCTTAAGCCGGCGCGGGGGGAACACCGGGGAGCTGTTTTTT.

The V call is TRBV4-1, the J call TRBJ2-3; D is uncertain. This CDR3 is 14 amino acids long. V was cut by 0 bases and J by 2 bases, with 6 bases left in between. Germline loops: CDR1 MGHRA, CDR2 YSYEKL. CDR3 coding DNA: TGCGCCAGCAGCCAAGACCCATTCACAGATACGCAGTATTTT. Protein product: CASSQDPFTDTQYF.

The gene calls are TRBV7-3 and TRBJ2-3; D is possibly TRBD1 (8 bases). Germline lookup yields CDR1 SGHTA and CDR2 FQGTGA. V lost 5 bases and J lost 9, with 15 bases in between. The CDR3 sequence is 13 residues long. The CDR3 DNA is TGTGCCAGCAGCGGACAGGGAGGGGACACGCAGTATTTT. Translated, it gives CASSGQGGDTQYF.

This clone showed up many times. This chain links TRBV18 with TRBJ1-3; a possible D gene is TRBD1 (5 bases). Germline V gene sequence: CDR1 KGHSH, CDR2 LQKENI. This CDR3 is 15 amino acids long. The ends were cut back, 3 bases at V and 4 bases at J, with 13 bases in the middle. Here the CDR3 reads CASSPREIGGNTIYF. The DNA for the CDR3 is TGTGCCAGCTCACCCAGGGAGATAGGCGGAAACACCATATATTTT.

This clone came up many times. The rearrangement links TRBV7-8 to TRBJ2-7, with TRBD1 matching over 12 bases. This CDR3 is built from 19 residues. V was pared by 5 bases and J by 4 bases, with 18 bases of the junction left unmatched. The germline V gene encodes CDR1 SGHVS and CDR2 FQNEAQ. As DNA, the CDR3 is TGTGCCAGCAGCAAGGGACAGGGGGCGATACCGTTATCTTTGTACGAGCAGTACTTC. Its protein is CASSKGQGAIPLSLYEQYF.

A word on this clone: This may come from a read error, since a much larger clone is one base off. V gene TRBV15 combines with J gene TRBJ1-1, with unresolved D. Germline CDR1 reads LNHNV; CDR2 reads YYDKDF (reference sequence). V lost 0 bases to trimming and J lost 9 bases, with 11 bases between them. This CDR3 comprises 13 residues. CDR3 in DNA: TGTGCCACCAGCAGAGATTTTCCTTCTCAAGCTTTCTTT. It encodes CATSRDFPSQAFF. Complete variable domain (other parts from reference TRBV15 and TRBJ1-1): DAMVIQNPRYQVTQFGKPVTLSCSQTLNHNVMYWYQQKSSQAPKLLFHYYDKDFNNEADTPDNFQSRRPNTSFCFLDIRSPGLGDTAMYLCATSRDFPSQAFFGQGTRLTVV.

This clone showed up many times. The J gene is TRBJ2-5, the V gene TRBV7-2; TRBD2 aligns across 9 bases. V lost 1 base to trimming and J lost 2 bases; unmatched junction nucleotides: 5. The CDR3 totals 16 residues. Germline-derived CDR1 and CDR2 are SGHTA and FQGNSA. CDR3 sequence reads: CASSLGRGGGQETQYF. The CDR3 DNA reads as TGTGCCAGCAGCTTAGGGCGGGGGGGCGGTCAAGAGACCCAGTACTTC.

This clone was observed many times. The chain couples TRBV12-3 or TRBV12-4 to TRBJ2-5; 9 bases are shared with TRBD2. The CDR3 consists of 15 residues. Trimming removed 4 bases from V and 5 bases from J; junction bases left unmatched: 8. CDR3 DNA: TGTGCCAGCAGTTCTCAGGCGGGGGGGCTCGAGACCCAGTACTTC. This sequence encodes CASSSQAGGLETQYF.

This clone has at least ten counts. The chain recombines TRBV27 with TRBJ1-2; D ambiguous. The CDR3 totals 11 residues. Germline CDR1 MNHEY, CDR2 SMNVEV (reference sequence). The CDR3 spells CPPAANYGYTF. The CDR3 coding sequence is TGTCCACCCGCGGCCAACTATGGCTACACCTTC.

The V and J genes are TRBV5-6 and TRBJ2-5, with 10 positions matching TRBD1. CDR1 and CDR2 (germline): SGHDT, YYEEEE. With V trimmed by 0 bases and J by 4 bases, 0 bases remained unmatched. The CDR3 runs 14 residues. CDR3 protein: CASSLGQGAETQYF. The DNA for the CDR3 is TGTGCCAGCAGCTTGGGACAGGGGGCAGAGACCCAGTACTTC.

This clone has at least ten counts. J is TRBJ1-1 and V is TRBV6-5; D is unclear. CDR1 and CDR2 from the germline V gene are MNHEY and SVGAGI. The length of the CDR3 is 11 residues. V dropped 7 bases and J dropped 3 bases, with 6 bases sitting between them. CDR3 coding DNA: TGTGCCAGCACTCGGGACACTGAAGCTTTCTTT. Translated, it gives CASTRDTEAFF.

This clone was seen repeatedly, ten times or more. The chain carries TRBV9 and TRBJ2-1, with D possibly being TRBD2 (6 bases). V was trimmed by 0 bases and J by 2 bases, leaving 6 bases between them. CDR3 length: 14 residues. Germline assignment: CDR1 SGDLS and CDR2 YYNGEE. The CDR3 loop is CASSVGRAYNEQFF. The CDR3 DNA reads TGTGCCAGCAGCGTAGGGAGGGCCTACAATGAGCAGTTCTTC.

Many counts were recorded for this clone. V usage is TRBV24-1 and J usage is TRBJ2-3, with 7 bases fitting TRBD2. In germline, CDR1 is KGHDR, CDR2 SFDVKD. The CDR3 is made up of 14 amino acids. The trim removed 5 bases at V and 1 base at J, leaving 2 bases unmatched. CDR3: CATSASGGTDTQYF. The CDR3 DNA follows: TGTGCCACCAGTGCCAGCGGGGGCACAGATACGCAGTATTTT.

This clone was recorded many times. The V gene is TRBV7-9, the J gene TRBJ1-4, with 10 bases matching TRBD1. V gave up 5 bases and J gave up 7 bases; unmatched junction bases: 13. From germline, CDR1 is SEHNR and CDR2 FQNEAQ (reference sequence). CDR3 length: 17 amino acids. The CDR3 is CASSPQSTGGWGEKLFF. The CDR3 DNA reads TGTGCCAGCAGCCCGCAATCGACAGGGGGCTGGGGTGAAAAACTGTTTTTT. Full variable domain (outside the CDR3, taken from reference TRBV7-9 and TRBJ1-4): DTGVSQNPRHKITKRGQNVTFRCDPISEHNRLYWYRQTLGQGPEFLTYFQNEAQLEKSRLLSDRFSAERPKGSFSTLEIQRTEQGDSAMYLCASSPQSTGGWGEKLFFGSGTQLSVL.

This clone showed up many times. The V and J genes are TRBV9 and TRBJ2-1; 9 bases map to TRBD2. CDR1 and CDR2 from the germline V gene are SGDLS and YYNGEE. The CDR3 covers 14 residues. V lost 2 bases to trimming and J lost 9 bases; unmatched junction nucleotides: 6. The CDR3 region is CASSVGTSLGEQFF. DNA for the CDR3: TGTGCCAGCAGCGTTGGGACTAGCCTAGGTGAGCAGTTCTTC.

This clone was detected ten times or more. This rearrangement joins TRBV10-2 to TRBJ1-1, with 7 bases fitting TRBD1. The CDR3 extends over 14 amino acids. Germline CDR1 reads WSHSY; CDR2 reads SAAADI. The junction had 5 bases not matched to a gene; V was cut back by 6 bases and J by 1 base. CDR3 DNA sequence: TGCGCCAGCAGACCCGGGACAGCGAACACTGAAGCTTTCTTT. This encodes CASRPGTANTEAFF.

This clone has a count of ten or more. The chain recombines TRBV6-4 with TRBJ2-3, with 9 bases aligning to TRBD1. CDR3 size: 14 residues. J lost 4 bases, V lost 4 bases, and 3 bases had no gene match. Looked up from germline, CDR1 is MRHNA and CDR2 is SNTAGT. CDR3: CASSGQGGSDTQYF. The CDR3 DNA reads as TGTGCCAGCAGTGGACAGGGGGGATCAGATACGCAGTATTTT.

This clone was seen ten or more times. The chain recombines TRBV7-9 with TRBJ2-3, with 8 bases matching TRBD1. J was trimmed by 4 bases and V by 4 bases; bases with no gene match: 4. This CDR3 is built from 14 residues. CDR1 and CDR2 from the germline V gene are SEHNR and FQNEAQ (reference sequence). The DNA of the CDR3 is TGTGCCAGCAGCTCGACAGGGGCGCCAGATACGCAGTATTTT. This encodes CASSSTGAPDTQYF.

This clone has ten or more counts. Different DNA sequences within this sample yield the same CDR3. The V and J genes are TRBV15 and TRBJ2-6; the match to TRBD1 covers 9 bases. J was trimmed by 3 bases and V by 0 bases; bases with no gene match: 9. Germline V gene data show CDR1 as LNHNV and CDR2 as YYDKDF (reference sequence). The CDR3 loop spans 19 amino acids. The CDR3 is CATSRDQRQGEGGANVLTF. In DNA form, the CDR3 reads TGTGCCACCAGCAGAGATCAGAGACAGGGGGAGGGTGGGGCCAACGTCCTGACTTTC. The whole variable domain, remainder taken from reference TRBV15 and TRBJ2-6, is DAMVIQNPRYQVTQFGKPVTLSCSQTLNHNVMYWYQQKSSQAPKLLFHYYDKDFNNEADTPDNFQSRRPNTSFCFLDIRSPGLGDTAMYLCATSRDQRQGEGGANVLTFGAGSRLTVL.

This clone was counted ten times or more. This chain connects TRBV5-4 to TRBJ2-7, with a weak D call TRBD2 (6 bases). Trimming took off 0 bases at V and 1 base at J, with 8 bases between the two ends. This CDR3 comprises 14 residues. Germline assignment: CDR1 SGHNT and CDR2 YYREEE (reference sequence). The CDR3: CASSLGGLSYEQYF. For the CDR3, the DNA is TGTGCCAGCAGCTTGGGGGGACTGTCCTACGAGCAGTACTTC. Using reference TRBV5-4 and TRBJ2-7 for the parts outside the CDR3, the full variable domain is ETGVTQSPTHLIKTRGQQVTLRCSSQSGHNTVSWYQQALGQGPQFIFQYYREEENGRGNFPPRFSGLQFPNYSSELNVNALELDDSALYLCASSLGGLSYEQYFGPGTRLTVT.

This clone was seen repeatedly, ten times or more. This rearrangement joins TRBV19 to TRBJ2-1; 8 bases fit TRBD1. There are 13 residues in the CDR3. Germline assignment: CDR1 LNHDA and CDR2 SQIVND (reference sequence). The trim removed 5 bases at V and 5 bases at J, leaving 2 bases unmatched. CDR3 residues: CASSAQGDNEQFF. CDR3 DNA sequence: TGTGCCAGTAGTGCACAGGGGGACAATGAGCAGTTCTTC.

This clone was counted many times. The rearrangement links TRBV10-3 to TRBJ2-7; a possible D gene is TRBD1 (6 bases). V lost 0 bases and J 2 bases, leaving 11 bases between the germline ends. The length of the CDR3 is 15 residues. Germline values: CDR1 ENHRY, CDR2 SYGVKD. CDR3 bases: TGTGCCATCAGTGAGTCTCTGGGGGCGCCCTACGAGCAGTACTTC. This gives the protein CAISESLGAPYEQYF.

The sample holds many counts of this clone. The V gene is TRBV5-1, the J gene TRBJ1-2; D remains unclear. V was pared by 0 bases and J by 4 bases, with 13 bases between. This CDR3 is built from 15 residues. Germline V gene lookup returns CDR1 SGHRS and CDR2 YFSETQ. The CDR3 coding sequence is TGCGCCAGCAGCTTGGCCGAACAGAATGGCTATGGCTACACCTTC. Translated: CASSLAEQNGYGYTF.